Listed below are T cell receptor beta chains from one sample, sequenced in a study of T cell responses to AZD1222 COVID-19 vaccine. TCRdb's copy holds only in-frame clones and misses some; the assay was immunoSEQ multiplex PCR. The table records around 150,000 clones, roughly 90% of them present only once. The source material was peripheral blood, sampled 28 days after the second AZD1222 dose. The origin of the receptors is an adult who received the AZD1222 COVID-19 vaccine. The CDR3 runs from the conserved cysteine through the conserved F or W. D genes are given only for firm matches. Rows may omit the clone size; those that give it use once, few, many or a size class.

j_call	v_call	d_call	clone_size	cdr3_aa	cdr3_nt
TRBJ2-7	TRBV6-5	-	-	CASGPENEQYF	TGTGCCAGCGGACCCGAAAACGAGCAGTACTTC
TRBJ1-2	TRBV5-4	TRBD1	-	CASSLDRVLYGYTF	TGTGCCAGCAGCCTGGACAGGGTGCTTTATGGCTACACCTTC
TRBJ2-1	TRBV7-9	TRBD1	-	CASSTTGTGLGNEQFF	TGTGCCAGCAGCACAACCGGGACAGGCTTAGGTAATGAGCAGTTCTTC
TRBJ1-2	TRBV20-1	-	-	CSARNNQGYTF	TGCAGTGCTAGAAATAATCAAGGCTACACCTTC
TRBJ2-2	TRBV6-5	TRBD2	-	CASKSGRNTGELFF	TGTGCCAGCAAGAGCGGGAGGAACACCGGGGAGCTGTTTTTT
TRBJ1-6	TRBV19	-	-	CASSKRADSLLNSPLHF	TGTGCCAGTAGTAAGCGGGCAGACTCACTCCTCAATTCACCCCTCCACTTT
TRBJ1-1	TRBV6-2/TRBV6-3	-	-	CASSPWDIPGTEAFF	TGTGCCAGCAGTCCCTGGGACATCCCCGGGACTGAAGCTTTCTTT
TRBJ2-7	TRBV10-2	TRBD1	few	CATKQGTYEQYF	TGCGCCACCAAACAGGGGACCTACGAGCAGTACTTC
TRBJ2-7	TRBV27	-	-	CASSLSLFQSSYEQYF	TGTGCCAGCAGTTTATCATTATTCCAGAGCTCCTACGAGCAGTACTTC
TRBJ2-1	TRBV7-2	-	-	CASSLAGQNNEQFF	TGTGCCAGCAGCTTAGCCGGACAGAACAATGAGCAGTTCTTC
TRBJ2-1	TRBV28	-	-	CASSLEDEQFF	TGTGCCAGCAGTTTAGAAGATGAGCAGTTCTTC
TRBJ2-3	TRBV25-1	-	-	CASSRGTDTQYF	TGTGCCAGCAGTAGGGGCACAGATACGCAGTATTTT
TRBJ2-7	TRBV18	-	-	CASSPPGSYEQYF	TGTGCCAGCTCACCACCGGGGAGCTACGAGCAGTACTTC
TRBJ2-7	TRBV28	-	-	CASPPGSGLGSSYEQYF	TGTGCCAGCCCCCCGGGTTCTGGGTTAGGGAGCTCCTACGAGCAGTACTTC
TRBJ2-3	TRBV19	-	-	CASSRRQVTDTQYF	TGTGCCAGTAGTAGGCGGCAGGTCACAGATACGCAGTATTTT
TRBJ2-2	TRBV11-3	TRBD1	once	CASSLQGANTGELFF	TGTGCCAGCAGCTTACAGGGGGCAAACACCGGGGAGCTGTTTTTT
TRBJ1-5	TRBV10-3	TRBD1	-	CAISVSGQVQPQHF	TGTGCCATCAGTGTATCCGGACAGGTCCAGCCCCAGCATTTT
TRBJ1-4	TRBV5-1	TRBD1	-	CASSIRQGGNEKLFF	TGCGCCAGCAGCATACGACAGGGTGGGAATGAAAAACTGTTTTTT
TRBJ1-2	TRBV5-6	-	-	CASSDQANYGYTF	TGTGCCAGCAGCGATCAGGCTAACTATGGCTACACCTTC
TRBJ2-1	TRBV5-1	TRBD2	-	CASSLWTSGGNNEQFF	TGCGCCAGCAGCCTGTGGACTAGCGGAGGGAACAATGAGCAGTTCTTC
TRBJ1-2	TRBV19	-	-	CASSASPPHYGYTF	TGTGCCAGTAGTGCCTCTCCCCCCCACTATGGCTACACCTTC
TRBJ2-5	TRBV5-1	-	-	CASSLVRPSEETQYF	TGCGCCAGCAGCTTGGTTCGCCCCAGCGAGGAGACCCAGTACTTC
TRBJ1-2	TRBV28	-	-	CASSPDMAYGYTF	TGTGCCAGCAGTCCTGACATGGCATATGGCTACACCTTC
TRBJ1-1	TRBV30	-	once	CAWSVGVTTEAFF	TGTGCCTGGAGTGTAGGGGTGACCACTGAAGCTTTCTTT
TRBJ2-6	TRBV10-2	-	-	CAASGANVLTF	TGCGCAGCTTCTGGGGCCAACGTCCTGACTTTC
TRBJ2-7	TRBV11-3	-	-	CASSLGPLSSYEQYF	TGTGCCAGCAGCTTAGGACCGCTGAGCTCCTACGAGCAGTACTTC
TRBJ2-7	TRBV11-3	-	-	CASSRRSGTLSYEQYF	TGTGCCAGCAGCCGTCGCTCTGGGACACTCTCCTACGAGCAGTACTTC
TRBJ2-2	TRBV10-1	-	few	CASSESVVGREVTGELFF	TGCGCCAGCAGTGAGTCCGTCGTTGGCAGGGAAGTCACCGGGGAGCTGTTTTTT
TRBJ2-3	TRBV6-2/TRBV6-3	TRBD2	-	CASSPWVAGDTDTQYF	TGTGCCAGCAGCCCCTGGGTGGCGGGAGACACAGATACGCAGTATTTT
TRBJ1-6	TRBV30	-	once	CAWKVLGGLGSPLHF	TGTGCCTGGAAAGTACTTGGGGGGCTCGGTTCACCCCTCCACTTT
TRBJ2-7	TRBV19	TRBD1	-	CASSIEARGPNEQYF	TGTGCCAGTAGTATAGAAGCCAGGGGGCCCAACGAGCAGTACTTC
TRBJ1-1	TRBV7-2	-	-	CASSFLTAEQGAFF	TGTGCCAGCAGCTTTCTGACGGCGGAACAGGGAGCTTTCTTT
TRBJ1-6	TRBV12-3/TRBV12-4	-	-	CASSPKFSPLHF	TGTGCCAGCAGCCCAAAATTTTCACCCCTCCACTTT
TRBJ1-4	TRBV27	-	-	CASSLSYGYNEKLFF	TGTGCCAGCAGTTTATCGTACGGTTATAATGAAAAACTGTTTTTT
TRBJ1-2	TRBV19	-	once	CASSIDTPYGYTF	TGTGCCAGTAGTATAGATACCCCCTATGGCTACACCTTC
TRBJ1-3	TRBV19	TRBD1	once	CASSTTGDRARNTIYF	TGTGCCAGTAGTACGACAGGGGATCGGGCCCGAAACACCATATATTTT
TRBJ2-1	TRBV12-3/TRBV12-4	-	-	CASTPDYNEQFF	TGTGCCAGCACTCCAGATTACAATGAGCAGTTCTTC
TRBJ1-2	TRBV6-2/TRBV6-3	-	-	CASSWTATRYGYTF	TGTGCCAGCAGTTGGACAGCTACACGCTATGGCTACACCTTC
TRBJ1-2	TRBV6-4	TRBD1	-	CASSVTGEDGYTF	TGTGCCAGCAGTGTAACAGGGGAGGATGGCTACACCTTC
TRBJ2-1	TRBV28	TRBD1	-	CASSAPGQNNEQFF	TGTGCCAGCAGTGCTCCGGGACAGAACAATGAGCAGTTCTTC
TRBJ2-2	TRBV2	-	-	CASSDIATNTGELFF	TGTGCCAGCAGCGACATAGCGACAAACACCGGGGAGCTGTTTTTT
TRBJ1-5	TRBV28	TRBD1	few	CASSPRTGGGQPQHF	TGTGCCAGCAGTCCGAGGACAGGGGGCGGCCAGCCCCAGCATTTT
TRBJ2-7	TRBV9	-	-	CASSVAPGGTYEQYF	TGTGCCAGCAGCGTAGCCCCAGGAGGGACCTACGAGCAGTACTTC
TRBJ1-3	TRBV6-2/TRBV6-3	TRBD1	-	CASSYRGQGDPSSGNTIYF	TGTGCCAGCAGTTATAGGGGACAGGGAGATCCCAGCTCTGGAAACACCATATATTTT
TRBJ2-7	TRBV12-5	-	-	CASGLATPPSSYEQYF	TGTGCTAGTGGTTTGGCGACTCCTCCAAGCTCCTACGAGCAGTACTTC
TRBJ1-1	TRBV6-5	-	-	CASKSPSRAAFF	TGTGCCAGCAAGTCCCCCAGCAGGGCGGCTTTCTTT